A single sample gave rise to the 22 T cell receptor beta chains below, sequenced in a study of T cell repertoires in cytomegalovirus infection. Their antigens are not known. TCRdb reanalysed the reads using MiXCR and keeps one entry per CDR3 protein. The sample lists hundreds of thousands of distinct CDR3 sequences, about 44% occurring once. The specimen comprised cultured PBMCs, sampled from culture after CMV antigen stimulation. These receptor sequences come from a human donor in good health (CMV status not recorded). Some clones in this sample may be carry-over from other donors' samples.

This clonotype was detected a few times. V is TRBV4-3 and J is TRBJ2-7, with D perhaps matching TRBD1 (5 bases). V was clipped by 4 bases and J by 0 bases, with 13 bases between them. The CDR3 contains 15 residues. The germline gives CDR1 LGHNA, CDR2 YSLEER. The CDR3 DNA reads TGCGCCAGCAGCCCCTTCAGGGCAGCCTCCTACGAGCAGTACTTC. Translation gives CASSPFRAASYEQYF.

The V gene is TRBV11-2, the J gene TRBJ2-1; 11 bases align to TRBD2. This CDR3 region has 15 residues. The trim removed 5 bases at V and 10 bases at J, leaving 10 bases unmatched. CDR1 is SGHAT and CDR2 is FQNNGV in the germline V gene. CDR3 nucleotides: TGTGCCAGCAGCCGTACTAGCGGGAGAGGGGCCGAGCAGTTCTTC. Its translation: CASSRTSGRGAEQFF.

The J gene is TRBJ2-7, the V gene TRBV6-1; weak D call: TRBD2 (6 bases). Germline V CDR1 and CDR2: MNHNS, SASEGT. V dropped 8 bases and J dropped 6 bases, with 17 bases sitting between them. The CDR3 has 13 residues. The CDR3, as DNA: TGTGCCAGCCGGGACTCTCTCCCTCGCGAGCAGTACTTC. Translation gives CASRDSLPREQYF.

The V call is TRBV7-9, the J call TRBJ1-1; D remains ambiguous. Germline CDR1 is SEHNR and CDR2 is FQNEAQ (reference sequence). CDR3 length: 13 residues. V dropped 5 bases and J dropped 1 base, with 8 bases sitting between them. The CDR3 region has the DNA TGTGCCAGCAGCGAAACATCGAACACTGAAGCTTTCTTT. This sequence encodes CASSETSNTEAFF.

This clonotype has only a few counts. The rearrangement links TRBV7-6 to TRBJ1-2; TRBD1 is a possible D gene (6 bases). Germline V gene lookup returns CDR1 SGHVS and CDR2 FNYEAQ. The CDR3 is 17 residues long. Trimming took 1 base from V and 0 from J, leaving 15 bases between them. The chain's CDR3 is CASSLGRFQGTNYGYTF. The CDR3 nucleotides read TGTGCCAGCAGCTTAGGGAGGTTTCAGGGGACTAACTATGGCTACACCTTC.

The chain couples TRBV7-4 to TRBJ2-7; no definite D call. The CDR3 extends over 14 amino acids. Germline-derived CDR1 and CDR2 are SGHVT and SQSDAQ. V dropped 3 bases and J dropped 6 bases, with 15 bases sitting between them. This CDR3 is CASSLFNRHPEQYF. Here the CDR3 DNA reads TGTGCCAGCAGCTTGTTTAACAGACATCCCGAGCAGTACTTC.

V gene TRBV7-8 combines with J gene TRBJ1-2; 9 bases fit TRBD1. Trimming at V came to 4 bases and at J to 4 bases, leaving 10 bases not matched to a gene. CDR3 length: 16 residues. Germline values: CDR1 SGHVS, CDR2 FQNEAQ. CDR3 in amino acids: CASSSSRDREIYGYTF. Here the CDR3 DNA reads TGTGCCAGCAGCTCCAGCCGGGACAGGGAAATCTATGGCTACACCTTC.

There are a few counts of this clonotype. The V call is TRBV19, the J call TRBJ2-1; D call uncertain. V was shortened by 1 base and J by 7 bases, with 5 bases between the two germline ends. Per the germline V gene, CDR1 is LNHDA and CDR2 is SQIVND (reference sequence). The CDR3 contains 12 residues. CDR3 bases: TGTGCCAGTAGTATAGGGGCAAATGAGCAGTTCTTC. This translates into CASSIGANEQFF. The full variable domain, rest sourced from reference TRBV19 and TRBJ2-1, is DGGITQSPKYLFRKEGQNVTLSCEQNLNHDAMYWYRQDPGQGLRLIYYSQIVNDFQKGDIAEGYSVSREKKESFPLTVTSAQKNPTAFYLCASSIGANEQFFGPGTRLTVL.

This clonotype was seen many times. The CDR3 loop is CASSPTGGSYEQYF. The CDR3 nucleotides read TGTGCCAGCAGTCCGACAGGGGGCAGCTACGAGCAGTACTTC. The gene calls are TRBV7-6 and TRBJ2-7; 10 positions agree with TRBD1. Germline loops: CDR1 SGHVS, CDR2 FNYEAQ. CDR3 length: 14 amino acids. The ends lost 6 bases at V and 3 bases at J; junction bases unmatched: 5.

This clonotype was observed a few times. The CDR3 loop reads CASSSPGVGAFF. CDR3 bases: TGTGCCAGCAGCTCCCCCGGGGTGGGAGCTTTCTTT. The chain is built from TRBV7-6 and TRBJ1-1, with D hard to call. The germline V and J ends were trimmed by 4 bases and 10 bases, with 13 bases remaining between them. This CDR3 has 12 amino acids. Germline CDR1 and CDR2: SGHVS and FNYEAQ.

The chain links TRBV12-3 or TRBV12-4 to TRBJ2-3, with D possibly being TRBD2 (5 bases). V lost 7 bases and J 0 bases, leaving 14 bases between the germline ends. The CDR3 is made up of 15 amino acids. The CDR3 nucleotides are TGTGCCAGCACCCTAGCCCGCTCGAGCACAGATACGCAGTATTTT. Its translation is CASTLARSSTDTQYF.

This rearrangement joins TRBV6-1 to TRBJ1-1, with D uncertain. The CDR3 sequence is 13 residues long. Germline V CDR1 and CDR2: MNHNS, SASEGT. Deletions cut 6 bases from V and 2 bases from J, with 10 bases between. The CDR3 is CASRSTGNTEAFF. The DNA of the CDR3 is TGTGCCAGCAGATCCACCGGCAACACTGAAGCTTTCTTT.

This clonotype came up a few times. The chain is built from TRBV12-3 or TRBV12-4 and TRBJ2-5; D gene uncertain. The ends were cut back, 5 bases at V and 5 bases at J, with 9 bases in the middle. The CDR3 has 12 residues. The CDR3 DNA reads as TGTGCCAGCAGTCTACACGCGGAGACCCAGTACTTC. Translation gives CASSLHAETQYF.

The V call is TRBV11-2, the J call TRBJ2-7; 13 bases fit TRBD2. From germline, CDR1 is SGHAT and CDR2 FQNNGV. Trimming took 5 bases from V and 6 from J; bases not matched to a gene: 13. The CDR3 length is 17 residues. The CDR3 region has the DNA TGTGCCAGCAGCCCGGGACTAGCGGGAACTTTTTCTTTCGAGCAGTACTTC. It specifies CASSPGLAGTFSFEQYF.

The table lists this clonotype with a few counts. The chain is built from TRBV19 and TRBJ2-1; 7 positions match TRBD2. This CDR3 region has 14 residues. The V gene end was trimmed by 4 bases and the J gene end by 5 bases; junction bases not matched to a gene: 5. The germline V gene has CDR1 LNHDA and CDR2 SQIVND (reference sequence). This chain's CDR3 is CASSTREGHNEQFF. The CDR3 DNA sequence: TGTGCCAGTAGTACGAGGGAGGGGCACAATGAGCAGTTCTTC.

Points on this clonotype: At one boundary the junction diverges from the germline segment, which might be a read error. The chain recombines TRBV7-3 with TRBJ2-3, with D hard to call. The germline V gene has CDR1 SGHTA and CDR2 FQGTGA. This CDR3 is built from 14 residues. DNA for the CDR3: TGTGCCAGCAGCTTAAGTAGGAACACAGCTACGCGGTATTTT. This codes for CASSLSRNTATRYF.

This chain uses TRBV4-1 with TRBJ2-2, with a weak D call TRBD1 (5 bases). This CDR3 is built from 15 residues. Germline assignment: CDR1 MGHRA and CDR2 YSYEKL. Trimming shortened V by 0 bases and J by 4 bases, and 9 bases separated the two germline ends. CDR3 region: CASSQEGPSTGELFF. The CDR3 bases are TGCGCCAGCAGCCAAGAGGGGCCAAGCACCGGGGAGCTGTTTTTT.

A remark on this clonotype: This may arise from a read error, as a much more abundant clone is one base away. The chain has TRBV7-2 and TRBJ2-1, with 8 positions matching TRBD2. Unmatched junction bases numbered 3, after V lost 1 base and J lost 4 bases. The CDR3 is 15 amino acids. Germline V gene sequence: CDR1 SGHTA, CDR2 FQGNSA. The CDR3 region has the DNA TGTGCCAGCAGCTTAGTTCCGGGAGGGTACAATGAGCAGTTCTTC. It translates to CASSLVPGGYNEQFF.

This clonotype was detected only a few times. The V call is TRBV2, the J call TRBJ2-7; D is uncertain. Trimming cost V 8 bases and J 2 bases, with 16 bases left between them. This CDR3 region has 14 residues. CDR1 and CDR2 from the germline V gene are SNHLY and FYNNEI. CDR3 sequence: CASGARRLTYEQYF. As DNA, the CDR3 is TGTGCCAGCGGAGCGCGGCGGTTAACCTACGAGCAGTACTTC.

The chain is built from TRBV7-9 and TRBJ2-5, with D uncertain. V was cut by 0 bases and J by 3 bases, with 5 bases left in between. The CDR3 covers 13 residues. Germline loops: CDR1 SEHNR, CDR2 FQNEAQ (reference sequence). CDR3 nucleotide sequence: TGTGCCAGCAGCTTAGCGGCGGAAGAGACCCAGTACTTC. Translation: CASSLAAEETQYF.

The gene calls are TRBV7-2 and TRBJ1-3, with D unresolved. In germline, CDR1 is SGHTA, CDR2 FQGNSA. Deletions cut 1 base from V and 4 bases from J, with 5 bases between. The CDR3 is 13 amino acids. Here the CDR3 reads CASSLEAGNTIYF. In DNA, the CDR3 is TGTGCCAGCAGCTTAGAGGCGGGAAACACCATATATTTT.

The chain couples TRBV18 to TRBJ2-6; tentatively, D is TRBD2 (6 bases). This CDR3 is built from 17 residues. Deletions cut 2 bases from V and 0 bases from J, with 11 bases between. Germline loops: CDR1 KGHSH, CDR2 LQKENI. The CDR3 DNA is TGTGCCAGCTCACCATTCTCCGGGAGCTCTGGGGCCAACGTCCTGACTTTC. Its protein is CASSPFSGSSGANVLTF.